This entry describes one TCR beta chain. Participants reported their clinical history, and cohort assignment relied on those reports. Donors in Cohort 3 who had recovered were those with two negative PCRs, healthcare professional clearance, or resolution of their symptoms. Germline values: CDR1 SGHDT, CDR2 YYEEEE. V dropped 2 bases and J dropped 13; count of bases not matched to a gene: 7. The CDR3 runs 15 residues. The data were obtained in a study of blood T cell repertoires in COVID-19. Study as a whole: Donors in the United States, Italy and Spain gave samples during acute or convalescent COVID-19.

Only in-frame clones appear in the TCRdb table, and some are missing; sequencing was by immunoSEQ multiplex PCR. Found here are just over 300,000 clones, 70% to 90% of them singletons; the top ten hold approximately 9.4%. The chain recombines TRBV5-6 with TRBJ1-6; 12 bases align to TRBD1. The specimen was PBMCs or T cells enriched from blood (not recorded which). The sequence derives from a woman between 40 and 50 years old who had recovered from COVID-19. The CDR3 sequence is CASSLMGQGADPLHF. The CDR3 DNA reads TGTGCCAGCAGCTTAATGGGACAGGGGGCAGACCCCCTCCACTTT.